This passage covers 10 T cell receptor beta chains from one sample sequenced in a study of OX40 agonist ivuxolimab in advanced cancers. The data were produced by immunoSEQ multiplex PCR, yet TCRdb's version contains in-frame clones alone and is incomplete. The sample yields around 78,000 clones, roughly 91% seen once. The sequences come from CD4+ or CD8+ T cells sorted from blood, collected in a trial of the OX40 agonist ivuxolimab. These receptors came from an adult with an advanced solid tumor such as melanoma, head and neck, liver or kidney cancer.

V and J are TRBV7-2 and TRBJ2-7; tentatively, D is TRBD2 (5 bases). This CDR3 has 15 amino acids. Trimming took 1 base from V and 3 from J, leaving 13 bases between them. The germline CDR1 and CDR2 sequences are SGHTA and FQGNSA. CDR3 sequence: CASSLDRGRLYEQYF. The CDR3 nucleotides are TGTGCCAGCAGCTTAGATCGAGGGAGACTCTACGAGCAGTACTTC.

The chain recombines TRBV5-1 with TRBJ2-7, with 10 bases identical to TRBD1. Germline CDR1 is SGHRS and CDR2 is YFSETQ. The CDR3 is 15 residues long. Trimming took 0 bases from V and 8 from J; bases not matched to a gene: 8. In nucleotides, the CDR3 is TGCGCCAGCAGCTTGGGGACGGGACAGGGGATAAAGCAGTACTTC. It specifies CASSLGTGQGIKQYF.

V usage is TRBV7-3 and J usage is TRBJ2-5, with 13 positions matching TRBD2. The trim removed 5 bases at V and 3 bases at J, leaving 3 bases unmatched. Germline CDR1 is SGHTA and CDR2 is FQGTGA. CDR3 length: 15 residues. In DNA form, the CDR3 reads TGTGCCAGCAGCGAGGGACTAGCGGGGAAAGAGACCCAGTACTTC. It yields the protein CASSEGLAGKETQYF.

This chain joins TRBV15 and TRBJ2-4; no clear D gene. Per germline, CDR1 LNHNV and CDR2 YYDKDF (reference sequence). Trimming took off 4 bases at V and 0 bases at J, with 13 bases between the two ends. The CDR3 length is 16 residues. CDR3 loop: CATSTVSLLAKNIQYF. CDR3 coding DNA: TGTGCCACCAGCACCGTCAGTTTACTAGCCAAAAACATTCAGTACTTC. Full variable domain (missing parts from reference TRBV15 and TRBJ2-4): DAMVIQNPRYQVTQFGKPVTLSCSQTLNHNVMYWYQQKSSQAPKLLFHYYDKDFNNEADTPDNFQSRRPNTSFCFLDIRSPGLGDTAMYLCATSTVSLLAKNIQYFGAGTRLSVL.

This clone has just a few counts. The genes are TRBV7-9 and TRBJ1-4; D ambiguous. CDR3 length: 14 amino acids. Trimming left V 5 bases short and J 8 bases short, with 15 bases between. Germline V gene lookup returns CDR1 SEHNR and CDR2 FQNEAQ (reference sequence). The CDR3 reads CASSHEGFEEKLFF. In DNA, the CDR3 is TGTGCCAGCAGCCACGAAGGGTTCGAAGAAAAACTGTTTTTT.

The genes are TRBV5-1 and TRBJ1-6; D is uncertain. V lost 4 bases, J lost 7 bases, and 15 bases lay in between. Germline CDR1 reads SGHRS; CDR2 reads YFSETQ. The CDR3 length is 15 residues. The CDR3 nucleotides read TGCGCCAGCAGCACCTCGGGTCCCGAGAATTCACCCCTCCACTTT. Protein: CASSTSGPENSPLHF.

V gene TRBV9 combines with J gene TRBJ2-1, with D possibly TRBD1 on 6 matching bases. Looked up from germline, CDR1 is SGDLS and CDR2 is YYNGEE. This CDR3 region has 15 residues. V lost 1 base, J lost 4 bases, and 12 bases lay in between. This CDR3 reads CASSVSQGDYNEQFF. CDR3 nucleotide sequence: TGTGCCAGCAGCGTATCACAGGGAGATTACAATGAGCAGTTCTTC. Full variable domain (outside the CDR3, taken from reference TRBV9 and TRBJ2-1): DSGVTQTPKHLITATGQRVTLRCSPRSGDLSVYWYQQSLDQGLQFLIQYYNGEERAKGNILERFSAQQFPDLHSELNLSSLELGDSALYFCASSVSQGDYNEQFFGPGTRLTVL.

As DNA, the CDR3 is TGTGCCAGTAGGACAGGAGGGGCAACTAATGAAAAACTGTTTTTT. The encoded protein is CASRTGGATNEKLFF. The chain couples TRBV19 to TRBJ1-4, with a possible D match to TRBD1 (6 bases). The length of the CDR3 is 15 residues. Germline lookup yields CDR1 LNHDA and CDR2 SQIVND (reference sequence). Trimming removed 6 bases from V and 0 bases from J, with 11 bases in between.

The chain uses TRBV7-9 and TRBJ1-2; D is undetermined. The CDR3 runs to 15 residues. The germline V gene has CDR1 SEHNR and CDR2 FQNEAQ (reference sequence). V lost 4 bases, J lost 8 bases, and 20 bases lay in between. The DNA for the CDR3 is TGTGCCAGCAGCTCTACGAGCAGCATTCAACGGGGCTACACCTTC. Translation: CASSSTSSIQRGYTF.

A few counts support this clone. The genes are TRBV5-1 and TRBJ1-1; D possibly corresponds to TRBD1 (6 bases). CDR3 length: 12 amino acids. The germline V gene encodes CDR1 SGHRS and CDR2 YFSETQ. With 4 bases removed from V and 10 bases from J, the gap between germline ends came to 14 bases. The CDR3 is CASSPSGVGAFF. The CDR3 DNA reads as TGCGCCAGCAGCCCATCAGGGGTTGGAGCTTTCTTT.